One and the same sample provided the 30 T cell receptor beta chains below, sequenced in a study of CD8+CD57+ T cells in acquired aplastic anemia. Genomic DNA provided the template from which TCR beta VDJ and CDR3 profiles were obtained. Each CDR3 protein gets one entry after TCRdb re-called the reads with MiXCR. Counted here are around 170,000 distinct CDR3 sequences, 55% to 75% occurring once; the ten biggest clones make up less than 55%. The sample taken for sequencing was sorted CD4+, CD8+, or CD8+CD57+ T cells (not recorded which) from PBMCs. These TCRs come from a human donor in good health.

The chain has TRBV20-1 and TRBJ2-1; the D gene is possibly TRBD2 (6 bases). V dropped 2 bases and J dropped 4 bases, with 12 bases sitting between them. Germline loops: CDR1 DFQATT, CDR2 SNEGSKA (reference sequence). CDR3 length: 14 residues. DNA of the CDR3: TGCAGTGCTAGATTGCGGGACGAATACAATGAGCAGTTCTTC. It yields the protein CSARLRDEYNEQFF.

The rearrangement joins TRBV19 to TRBJ2-2; tentatively, D is TRBD1 (6 bases). V lost 6 bases and J lost 1, with 12 bases in between. The CDR3 is 15 residues long. Germline V lookup: CDR1 LNHDA, CDR2 SQIVND (reference sequence). Here the CDR3 reads CASSTGHMNTGELFF. In DNA, the CDR3 is TGTGCCAGTAGCACGGGACATATGAACACCGGGGAGCTGTTTTTT.

There are many counts of this clonotype. CDR3 sequence: CASSPSNYYEQYF. CDR3 in DNA: TGTGCCAGCAGCCCAAGCAATTACTACGAGCAGTACTTC. The chain combines TRBV7-6 with TRBJ2-7; D not resolved. Looked up from germline, CDR1 is SGHVS and CDR2 is FNYEAQ. V lost 5 bases, J lost 3 bases, and 11 bases lay in between. The CDR3 covers 13 residues.

The chain carries TRBV5-1 and TRBJ2-3; 7 positions agree with TRBD2. Trimming took 3 bases from V and 2 from J; bases not matched to a gene: 6. Germline V gene lookup returns CDR1 SGHRS and CDR2 YFSETQ. CDR3 length: 15 residues. The CDR3 sequence: CASSSGGSSTDTQYF. Here the CDR3 DNA reads TGCGCCAGCAGCTCGGGGGGTTCGTCCACAGATACGCAGTATTTT.

This clonotype has a count of ten or more. This rearrangement joins TRBV4-1 to TRBJ1-1; no reliable D call. CDR1 MGHRA and CDR2 YSYEKL come from the germline V gene. V lost 6 bases and J lost 8, with 13 bases in between. This CDR3 comprises 12 residues. The CDR3 protein is CASSPNGAEAFF. DNA of the CDR3: TGCGCCAGCAGTCCGAATGGCGCAGAAGCTTTCTTT.

The chain is built from TRBV28 and TRBJ1-5, with D perhaps matching TRBD1 (6 bases). CDR1 and CDR2 from the germline V gene are MDHEN and SYDVKM. The CDR3 has 18 residues. V was pared by 1 base and J by 3 bases, with 19 bases between. Here the CDR3 reads CASSLFAPYRVDNQPQHF. CDR3 DNA: TGTGCCAGCAGTTTATTCGCCCCCTACAGGGTGGACAATCAGCCCCAGCATTTT.

This chain links TRBV29-1 with TRBJ2-1, with no clear D. The CDR3 consists of 9 residues. Germline-derived CDR1 and CDR2 are SQVTM and ANQGSEA. The V and J ends lost 3 bases and 6 bases respectively, with 0 bases between them. For the CDR3, the DNA is TGCAGCGTTGACAATGAGCAGTTCTTC. It encodes CSVDNEQFF.

The V and J genes are TRBV19 and TRBJ1-6; tentatively, D is TRBD1 (5 bases). CDR1 is LNHDA and CDR2 is SQIVND in the germline V gene (reference sequence). V lost 7 bases to trimming and J lost 10 bases, with 17 bases between them. This CDR3 has 14 amino acids. The CDR3 DNA reads TGTGCCAGTAAGCCGGAGGAAAGGGACTCACCCCTCCACTTT. It translates to CASKPEERDSPLHF.

The chain joins TRBV29-1 to TRBJ2-5, with 10 bases that match TRBD1. Trimming cost V 5 bases and J 5 bases; bases outside gene matches: 5. The CDR3 sequence is 13 residues long. Germline V gene data show CDR1 as SQVTM and CDR2 as ANQGSEA. CDR3 sequence (DNA): TGCAGCGTTCCGGGACAGGGGACGGAGACCCAGTACTTC. Amino acid sequence: CSVPGQGTETQYF.

This sequence joins TRBV5-1 and TRBJ2-3; 9 bases fit TRBD2. This CDR3 has 18 residues. The trim removed 0 bases at V and 0 bases at J, leaving 8 bases unmatched. From germline, CDR1 is SGHRS and CDR2 YFSETQ. CDR3 in DNA: TGCGCCAGCAGCTTGGATATCAGCGGGGGGACTAGCACAGATACGCAGTATTTT. Amino acids: CASSLDISGGTSTDTQYF.

The genes are TRBV2 and TRBJ2-7; TRBD1 aligns across 9 bases. V lost 10 bases to trimming and J lost 3 bases; unmatched junction nucleotides: 10. Germline V gene data show CDR1 as SNHLY and CDR2 as FYNNEI. This CDR3 is 14 amino acids long. The CDR3 coding sequence is TGTGCCATCGCCCCGGGGACAGGGTACTACGAGCAGTACTTC. Its translation: CAIAPGTGYYEQYF.

This clonotype has only a few counts. V gene TRBV10-3 combines with J gene TRBJ2-2; the D is unclear. The length of the CDR3 is 13 residues. Germline V gene data show CDR1 as ENHRY and CDR2 as SYGVKD. V was cut by 5 bases and J by 1 base, with 5 bases left in between. The CDR3: CAISSVNTGELFF. As DNA, the CDR3 is TGTGCCATCAGTTCGGTGAACACCGGGGAGCTGTTTTTT.

The CDR3 loop is CSAFLAGASDTQYF. For the CDR3, the DNA is TGCAGTGCTTTTCTAGCGGGGGCATCAGATACGCAGTATTTT. V gene TRBV20-1 combines with J gene TRBJ2-3; 10 nucleotides agree with TRBD2. J gave up 4 bases and V 5 bases, and 6 bases lay outside the gene matches. The CDR3 totals 14 residues. Germline V gene sequence: CDR1 DFQATT, CDR2 SNEGSKA (reference sequence).

V and J are TRBV29-1 and TRBJ1-3; maybe TRBD1 (5 bases). V was clipped by 4 bases and J by 3 bases, with 10 bases between them. Germline V gene lookup returns CDR1 SQVTM and CDR2 ANQGSEA. The CDR3 runs 13 residues. CDR3 amino acids: CSVVAGIGNTIYF. The CDR3 DNA sequence: TGCAGCGTTGTGGCAGGGATTGGAAACACCATATATTTT.

This clonotype came up a few times. This chain uses TRBV2 with TRBJ2-7, with D perhaps TRBD1 (6 bases). CDR1 is SNHLY and CDR2 is FYNNEI in the germline V gene. The CDR3 contains 15 residues. V gave up 3 bases and J gave up 3 bases, with 15 bases separating them. The CDR3 loop reads CASSDLDSSIYEQYF. The CDR3 nucleotides read TGTGCCAGCAGTGACTTGGACAGTTCAATCTACGAGCAGTACTTC.

With regard to this clonotype: A much larger clone differs from this one at a single base, so this may be a read error. This rearrangement joins TRBV6-1 to TRBJ2-7; 7 nucleotides agree with TRBD2. Germline CDR1 MNHNS, CDR2 SASEGT. The CDR3 contains 16 residues. CDR3 amino acids: CASSEWPGDYSYGQYF. CDR3 DNA: TGTGCCAGCAGTGAATGGCCCGGGGACTACTCCTACGGGCAGTACTTC.

The chain joins TRBV15 to TRBJ2-1; perhaps TRBD1 as D (6 bases). Germline CDR1 LNHNV, CDR2 YYDKDF (reference sequence). V was cut by 5 bases and J by 14 bases, with 19 bases left in between. This CDR3 is built from 13 residues. The CDR3 loop reads CATSSRRDMDEFF. The CDR3 DNA reads TGTGCCACCAGCTCCCGCAGGGACATGGATGAGTTCTTC.

The rearrangement joins TRBV6-5 to TRBJ1-1; D might be TRBD1 (6 bases). Between the trimmed V and J ends, which lost 6 bases and 2 bases, there was a span of 16 bases. Germline CDR1 is MNHEY and CDR2 is SVGAGI. This CDR3 has 15 residues. CDR3 DNA: TGTGCCAGCAGAGAACCGGCAGGGGAAAACACTGAAGCTTTCTTT. Translating it yields CASREPAGENTEAFF.

The V call is TRBV9, the J call TRBJ2-7; 10 bases map to TRBD1. CDR1 and CDR2 (germline): SGDLS, YYNGEE. This CDR3 has 13 residues. V shed 4 bases, J shed 5 bases, and the junction held 3 bases outside the gene matches. CDR3 nucleotides: TGTGCCAGCAGCCCTGGGACAGGGGACGAGCAGTACTTC. Translating gives CASSPGTGDEQYF.

Of note for this clonotype: It may be a read error: a sequence one base away is much more abundant. This rearrangement joins TRBV2 to TRBJ2-7; D is unclear. CDR3 size: 11 residues. Germline CDR1 reads SNHLY; CDR2 reads FYNNEI. Trimming cost V 3 bases and J 4 bases, with 4 bases left between them. CDR3 region: CASSELYEQYF. The CDR3 DNA follows: TGTGCCAGCAGTGAGTTGTACGAGCAGTACTTC.

This clonotype has a handful of counts. The chain combines TRBV20-1 with TRBJ2-5; 7 bases line up with TRBD1. The CDR3 sequence is 15 residues long. The germline CDR1 and CDR2 sequences are DFQATT and SNEGSKA (reference sequence). The ends lost 0 bases at V and 5 bases at J; junction bases unmatched: 9. The DNA for the CDR3 is TGCAGTGCTAGAGATGACAGGGTGGGACGTGAGACCCAGTACTTC. Protein: CSARDDRVGRETQYF.

This clonotype was counted many times. The chain uses TRBV12-3 or TRBV12-4 and TRBJ2-7; 7 bases are a match to TRBD2. V lost 7 bases, J lost 2 bases, and 8 bases stayed unmatched. The CDR3 spans 14 residues. CDR3 in amino acids: CASTLGGSTYEQYF. In DNA, the CDR3 is TGTGCCAGCACCCTGGGGGGGTCCACCTACGAGCAGTACTTC.

This chain links TRBV7-3 with TRBJ2-2, with 12 nucleotides matching TRBD2. CDR3 length equals 15 residues. Germline CDR1 is SGHTA and CDR2 is FQGTGA. V shed 6 bases and J 5 bases; nucleotides not matched to a gene: 4. The CDR3 sequence is CASSPLAGGTGELFF. The CDR3 DNA reads as TGTGCCAGCAGTCCCCTAGCGGGAGGGACCGGGGAGCTGTTTTTT.

The chain uses TRBV12-3 or TRBV12-4 and TRBJ2-1; no reliable D call. This CDR3 spans 13 amino acids. V gave up 2 bases and J gave up 4 bases, with 6 bases separating them. CDR3: CASSLTRYNEQFF. The CDR3 bases are TGTGCCAGCAGTTTAACCAGATACAATGAGCAGTTCTTC.

The V and J genes are TRBV2 and TRBJ2-2; possible D gene TRBD1, 5 bases. CDR1 is SNHLY and CDR2 is FYNNEI in the germline V gene. Trimming left V 5 bases short and J 6 bases short, with 10 bases between. This CDR3 has 13 residues. The CDR3 loop is CASSQGSPGELFF. In DNA, the CDR3 is TGTGCCAGCAGTCAGGGCAGTCCCGGGGAGCTGTTTTTT.

The rearrangement uses TRBV11-3 and TRBJ2-7; D may be TRBD2 (5 bases). Trimming removed 7 bases from V and 6 bases from J, with 13 bases in between. CDR3 length: 12 amino acids. CDR1 SGHNT and CDR2 YENEEA come from the germline V gene. CDR3 amino acids: CASNSGYGEQYF. The CDR3 DNA follows: TGTGCCAGCAACTCGGGGTACGGCGAGCAGTACTTC.

The V gene is TRBV7-9, the J gene TRBJ1-2, with a weak D call TRBD1 (5 bases). CDR3 length: 13 residues. Looked up from germline, CDR1 is SEHNR and CDR2 is FQNEAQ (reference sequence). V was clipped by 5 bases and J by 4 bases, with 11 bases between them. The CDR3 spells CASSQDGGYGYTF. The CDR3 DNA reads TGTGCCAGCAGCCAGGACGGGGGCTATGGCTACACCTTC.

The chain recombines TRBV30 with TRBJ2-7; TRBD2 matches 8 bases. The germline V gene encodes CDR1 GTSNPN and CDR2 SVGIG (reference sequence). This CDR3 has 13 amino acids. With 3 bases clipped from V and 0 bases from J, the junction kept 1 base outside the gene matches. The CDR3 DNA is TGTGCCTGGAGCAGCGGGAGCTCCTACGAGCAGTACTTC. It is translated as CAWSSGSSYEQYF.

This chain uses TRBV20-1 with TRBJ1-2; D is perhaps TRBD1 (6 bases). Germline loops: CDR1 DFQATT, CDR2 SNEGSKA (reference sequence). The CDR3 is made up of 12 amino acids. The V end lost 0 bases, the J end lost 7 bases, and 9 bases lay between the germline ends. CDR3 DNA sequence: TGCAGTGCTAGAGAAGGGGGGTCTGGCTACACCTTC. This encodes CSAREGGSGYTF.

This sequence joins TRBV25-1 and TRBJ2-7; D is perhaps TRBD1 (6 bases). Looked up from germline, CDR1 is MGHDK and CDR2 is SYGVNS. CDR3 length equals 13 residues. Trimming removed 7 bases at V and 1 base at J, with 11 bases between. The CDR3 sequence: CASKGDGSYEQYF. In DNA form, the CDR3 reads TGTGCCAGCAAGGGGGACGGGTCCTACGAGCAGTACTTC.